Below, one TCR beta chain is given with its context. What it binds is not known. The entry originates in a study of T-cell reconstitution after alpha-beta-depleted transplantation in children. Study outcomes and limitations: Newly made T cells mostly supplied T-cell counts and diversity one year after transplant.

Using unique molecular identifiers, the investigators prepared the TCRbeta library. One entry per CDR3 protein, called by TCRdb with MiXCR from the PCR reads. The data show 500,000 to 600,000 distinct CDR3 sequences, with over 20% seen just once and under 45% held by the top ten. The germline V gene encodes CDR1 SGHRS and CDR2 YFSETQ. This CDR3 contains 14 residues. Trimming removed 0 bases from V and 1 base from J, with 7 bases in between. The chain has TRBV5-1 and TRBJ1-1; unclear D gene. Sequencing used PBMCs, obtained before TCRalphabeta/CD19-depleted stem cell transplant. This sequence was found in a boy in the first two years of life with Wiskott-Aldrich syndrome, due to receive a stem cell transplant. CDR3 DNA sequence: TGCGCCAGCAGCTTGGTAACTCCGAACACTGAAGCTTTCTTT. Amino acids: CASSLVTPNTEAFF.